The source of this T cell receptor beta chain is a study of cytomegalovirus exposure and HLA in healthy donors. While the first cohort had 600 to 750 subjects, the donors belonged to the separate validation cohort of roughly 120 subjects. Germline assignment: CDR1 SGHDT and CDR2 YYEEEE. The CDR3 loop spans 13 amino acids. The V end was cut by 0 bases, the J end by 2 bases, with 6 bases between. Details on this clone: Its antigen is undetermined. The sample has other DNA sequences that encode this CDR3 too.

Clones were read by immunoSEQ multiplex PCR, and TCRdb kept only the in-frame ones, dropping some. The sample lists about 150,000 clones; around 90% were seen once. Findings and caveats of the study: Overall, 164 TCR beta chains were annotated as cytomegalovirus-associated. Some public TCRs appeared in many individuals, while most sequences were rare.

Material: PBMCs. This clonotype originated in a woman under 30 in good health and CMV-seropositive. V is TRBV5-6 and J is TRBJ2-7; D call uncertain. Here the CDR3 reads CASSLAGTYEQYF. Written as DNA, the CDR3 is TGTGCCAGCAGCTTGGCGGGTACCTACGAGCAGTACTTC.